These T cell receptor beta chains were read from a single sample in a study of blood T cells in healthy people across ages. TCRdb analysed the 5' RACE reads with MiXCR anew, one entry per CDR3 protein. The table lists about 680,000 distinct CDR3 sequences, roughly 50% of them singletons. Sequencing was carried out using blood. The source of these receptors is a woman aged 55-69 years in good health. Both conserved end residues are part of each CDR3. A D gene is named only where the DNA matches it firmly. Clone sizes are given selectively: once, few, many, or a class where the clone is expanded.

d_call: -
v_call: TRBV9
clone_size: few
j_call: TRBJ2-3
cdr3_aa: CASSPSNLADTQYF
cdr3_nt: TGTGCCAGCAGCCCTTCCAACCTAGCGGATACGCAGTATTTT

d_call: -
v_call: TRBV19
clone_size: few
j_call: TRBJ2-3
cdr3_aa: CASSTAMHTQYF
cdr3_nt: TGTGCCAGTAGTACGGCTATGCATACGCAGTATTTT

d_call: -
v_call: TRBV20-1
clone_size: -
j_call: TRBJ2-4
cdr3_aa: CSARVPGGGNEQYF
cdr3_nt: TGCAGTGCTAGGGTTCCGGGAGGGGGCAATGAGCAGTACTTC

d_call: -
v_call: TRBV5-1
clone_size: -
j_call: TRBJ1-4
cdr3_aa: CASKVTGNEKLFF
cdr3_nt: TGCGCCAGCAAGGTGACAGGAAATGAAAAACTGTTTTTT

d_call: TRBD1
v_call: TRBV4-3
clone_size: -
j_call: TRBJ2-1
cdr3_aa: CASSRTTGTGWQFF
cdr3_nt: TGCGCCAGCAGCCGTACAACCGGGACAGGATGGCAGTTCTTC

d_call: -
v_call: TRBV7-8
clone_size: -
j_call: TRBJ2-3
cdr3_aa: CASSLTHTRTTDTQYF
cdr3_nt: TGTGCCAGCAGCTTAACTCATACCAGGACGACAGATACGCAGTATTTT

d_call: -
v_call: TRBV5-1
clone_size: -
j_call: TRBJ2-3
cdr3_aa: CASSLAVGRDTQYF
cdr3_nt: TGCGCCAGCAGCTTGGCCGTGGGAAGAGATACGCAGTATTTT

d_call: -
v_call: TRBV15
clone_size: -
j_call: TRBJ2-1
cdr3_aa: CATSRERVANEQFF
cdr3_nt: TGTGCCACCAGCAGAGAGAGGGTAGCGAATGAGCAGTTCTTC

d_call: -
v_call: TRBV19
clone_size: -
j_call: TRBJ2-5
cdr3_aa: CASTPTWNEYNEQYF
cdr3_nt: TGTGCCAGTACCCCGACGTGGAATGAGTACAATGAGCAGTACTTC

d_call: -
v_call: TRBV24-1
clone_size: few
j_call: TRBJ2-3
cdr3_aa: CATSTDIGTDTQYF
cdr3_nt: TGTGCCACCAGTACGGACATTGGCACAGATACGCAGTATTTT

d_call: -
v_call: TRBV6-1
clone_size: -
j_call: TRBJ2-5
cdr3_aa: CASSELEQRTQYF
cdr3_nt: TGTGCCAGCAGTGAACTCGAGCAGAGGACCCAGTACTTC

d_call: -
v_call: TRBV6-6
clone_size: -
j_call: TRBJ2-7
cdr3_aa: CASSFYQYEQYF
cdr3_nt: TGTGCCAGCAGTTTTTACCAATACGAGCAGTACTTC

d_call: -
v_call: TRBV7-2
clone_size: few
j_call: TRBJ2-3
cdr3_aa: CASSLQQGRTDTQYF
cdr3_nt: TGTGCCAGCAGCTTACAACAGGGAAGGACAGATACGCAGTATTTT

d_call: TRBD2
v_call: TRBV7-9
clone_size: -
j_call: TRBJ2-2
cdr3_aa: CASSPKPLAGTTGELFF
cdr3_nt: TGTGCCAGCAGCCCGAAGCCACTAGCGGGAACCACCGGGGAGCTGTTTTTT

d_call: TRBD2
v_call: TRBV20-1
clone_size: -
j_call: TRBJ2-1
cdr3_aa: CSAINRARGDNEQFF
cdr3_nt: TGCAGTGCTATCAATAGGGCGCGGGGGGACAATGAGCAGTTCTTC

d_call: -
v_call: TRBV29-1
clone_size: many
j_call: TRBJ1-2
cdr3_aa: CSVLTGGRNYGYTF
cdr3_nt: TGCAGCGTTCTGACAGGCGGGCGTAACTATGGCTACACCTTC

d_call: -
v_call: TRBV20-1
clone_size: few
j_call: TRBJ2-7
cdr3_aa: CSARAGSSYNEQYF
cdr3_nt: TGCAGTGCTAGGGCAGGGAGCTCCTACAATGAGCAGTACTTC

d_call: TRBD2
v_call: TRBV28
clone_size: few
j_call: TRBJ2-2
cdr3_aa: CASRDSGELTGELFF
cdr3_nt: TGTGCCAGCAGGGATAGCGGGGAATTAACCGGGGAGCTGTTTTTT

d_call: TRBD2
v_call: TRBV4-1
clone_size: -
j_call: TRBJ2-1
cdr3_aa: CASSQDRAGVGEQFF
cdr3_nt: TGCGCCAGCAGCCAAGATAGGGCGGGGGTCGGGGAGCAGTTCTTC

d_call: TRBD2
v_call: TRBV20-1
clone_size: -
j_call: TRBJ2-1
cdr3_aa: CSARGPRTSGNEQFF
cdr3_nt: TGCAGTGCTAGAGGACCGCGGACTAGCGGCAATGAGCAGTTCTTC

d_call: -
v_call: TRBV4-3
clone_size: -
j_call: TRBJ1-2
cdr3_aa: CASSQDVGRGDGYTF
cdr3_nt: TGCGCCAGCAGCCAAGATGTCGGCAGGGGAGATGGCTACACCTTC

d_call: TRBD1
v_call: TRBV15
clone_size: -
j_call: TRBJ2-7
cdr3_aa: CATSRPTGVNEQYF
cdr3_nt: TGTGCCACCAGCAGACCGACAGGGGTGAACGAGCAGTACTTC

d_call: -
v_call: TRBV15
clone_size: few
j_call: TRBJ1-1
cdr3_aa: CATSGMTGMNTEAFF
cdr3_nt: TGTGCCACCAGCGGAATGACGGGAATGAACACTGAAGCTTTCTTT

d_call: -
v_call: TRBV6-6
clone_size: many
j_call: TRBJ1-2
cdr3_aa: CASSPGGSANYGYTF
cdr3_nt: TGTGCCAGCAGCCCTGGTGGTAGCGCTAACTATGGCTACACCTTC

d_call: -
v_call: TRBV20-1
clone_size: -
j_call: TRBJ2-3
cdr3_aa: CSAFGGLSQSPDTQYF
cdr3_nt: TGCAGTGCTTTCGGAGGGTTAAGTCAATCCCCAGATACGCAGTATTTT

d_call: -
v_call: TRBV20-1
clone_size: few
j_call: TRBJ2-5
cdr3_aa: CSASLTERETQYF
cdr3_nt: TGCAGTGCTAGCCTGACAGAGAGGGAGACCCAGTACTTC

d_call: -
v_call: TRBV7-9
clone_size: -
j_call: TRBJ2-3
cdr3_aa: CASSLPGQSTDTQYF
cdr3_nt: TGTGCCAGCAGCTTACCCGGACAGAGCACAGATACGCAGTATTTT

d_call: TRBD1
v_call: TRBV11-2
clone_size: -
j_call: TRBJ1-4
cdr3_aa: CASSFQGGSNEKLFF
cdr3_nt: TGTGCCAGCAGCTTCCAGGGGGGGAGTAATGAAAAACTGTTTTTT

d_call: -
v_call: TRBV20-1
clone_size: -
j_call: TRBJ2-7
cdr3_aa: CSALGRRDSSYEQYF
cdr3_nt: TGCAGTGCTCTGGGAAGGCGGGACAGCTCCTACGAGCAGTACTTC

d_call: -
v_call: TRBV13
clone_size: -
j_call: TRBJ2-7
cdr3_aa: CASSLGLRQEDSYEQYF
cdr3_nt: TGTGCCAGCAGCTTAGGCCTCAGACAGGAGGACTCCTACGAGCAGTACTTC

d_call: -
v_call: TRBV28
clone_size: -
j_call: TRBJ2-7
cdr3_aa: CASSFTISGTDYEQYF
cdr3_nt: TGTGCCAGCAGTTTTACGATTTCCGGAACAGACTACGAGCAGTACTTC

d_call: TRBD1
v_call: TRBV4-3
clone_size: -
j_call: TRBJ1-5
cdr3_aa: CASSLETGNQPQHF
cdr3_nt: TGCGCCAGCAGCCTAGAGACAGGGAATCAGCCCCAGCATTTT

d_call: -
v_call: TRBV12-3/TRBV12-4
clone_size: -
j_call: TRBJ2-5
cdr3_aa: CASSLVPGVHEQYF
cdr3_nt: TGTGCCAGCAGTTTAGTCCCAGGGGTGCATGAGCAGTACTTC

d_call: TRBD1
v_call: TRBV28
clone_size: -
j_call: TRBJ2-6
cdr3_aa: CASSQDRGKPPWANVLTF
cdr3_nt: TGTGCCAGCAGTCAGGACAGGGGGAAACCTCCCTGGGCCAACGTCCTGACTTTC

d_call: TRBD2
v_call: TRBV3-1
clone_size: -
j_call: TRBJ2-5
cdr3_aa: CASSRRASGFQETQYF
cdr3_nt: TGTGCCAGCAGCCGGCGGGCTAGCGGATTCCAAGAGACCCAGTACTTC

d_call: -
v_call: TRBV7-9
clone_size: few
j_call: TRBJ1-2
cdr3_aa: CASSLQGMNYGYTF
cdr3_nt: TGTGCCAGCAGCTTACAGGGGATGAACTATGGCTACACCTTC

d_call: -
v_call: TRBV21-1
clone_size: few
j_call: TRBJ2-3
cdr3_aa: CARPGQGTDTQYF
cdr3_nt: TGTGCCAGACCGGGACAGGGAACAGATACGCAGTATTTT

d_call: -
v_call: TRBV28
clone_size: few
j_call: TRBJ2-7
cdr3_aa: CASSLSPSSYEQYF
cdr3_nt: TGTGCCAGCAGTTTATCACCAAGCTCCTACGAGCAGTACTTC

d_call: TRBD2
v_call: TRBV6-5
clone_size: few
j_call: TRBJ2-7
cdr3_aa: CASRSVTSGRGEQYF
cdr3_nt: TGTGCCAGCAGGTCCGTGACTAGCGGGAGAGGCGAGCAGTACTTC

d_call: TRBD2
v_call: TRBV6-2/TRBV6-3
clone_size: few
j_call: TRBJ2-5
cdr3_aa: CASSQLAGARETQYF
cdr3_nt: TGTGCCAGCTCCCAGCTAGCGGGAGCGCGGGAGACCCAGTACTTC

d_call: -
v_call: TRBV20-1
clone_size: many
j_call: TRBJ2-3
cdr3_aa: CSARPSGSTDTQYF
cdr3_nt: TGCAGTGCTAGGCCCAGCGGCTCCACAGATACGCAGTATTTT

d_call: TRBD1
v_call: TRBV5-5
clone_size: -
j_call: TRBJ2-1
cdr3_aa: CASSLWGQGRSNEQFF
cdr3_nt: TGCGCCAGCAGCCTCTGGGGACAGGGCAGGTCTAATGAGCAGTTCTTC

d_call: -
v_call: TRBV6-5
clone_size: -
j_call: TRBJ1-1
cdr3_aa: CASGWGTEAFF
cdr3_nt: TGTGCCAGCGGGTGGGGGACTGAAGCTTTCTTT

d_call: -
v_call: TRBV29-1
clone_size: -
j_call: TRBJ2-3
cdr3_aa: CSVGRLYTDTQYF
cdr3_nt: TGCAGCGTTGGGAGACTGTACACAGATACGCAGTATTTT

d_call: -
v_call: TRBV14
clone_size: few
j_call: TRBJ2-5
cdr3_aa: CASGFMGEQYF
cdr3_nt: TGTGCCAGCGGCTTCATGGGAGAGCAGTACTTC

d_call: -
v_call: TRBV7-2
clone_size: -
j_call: TRBJ2-5
cdr3_aa: CASSFQYGRGETQYF
cdr3_nt: TGTGCCAGCAGCTTTCAATACGGGAGAGGAGAGACCCAGTACTTC

d_call: -
v_call: TRBV5-1
clone_size: -
j_call: TRBJ1-1
cdr3_aa: CASSLNEAMNTEAFF
cdr3_nt: TGCGCCAGCAGCTTGAATGAGGCCATGAACACTGAAGCTTTCTTT